The clone carrying this TCR beta chain occurred a few times. Its target is not known. TCRdb reanalysed the RT-PCR reads using MiXCR and keeps one entry per CDR3 protein. The data show around 480,000 distinct CDR3 sequences, with about 17% seen just once and less than 4% held by the top ten. Germline CDR1 and CDR2: LGHDT and YNNKEL (reference sequence). With 1 base removed from V and 13 bases from J, the gap between germline ends came to 17 bases. The CDR3 runs to 13 residues. The data belong to a study of response to subunit inactivated influenza vaccine. Study-wide results and caveats: Every seasonal influenza vaccination brings in few new T cells, the authors suggested.

The sequence was obtained from a man between 50 and 75 years old who received an inactivated influenza vaccine. The chain employs TRBV3-1 and TRBJ2-7; D is possibly TRBD2 (6 bases). The source was CD4+ T cells sorted from PBMCs, collected less than 25 months after vaccination. Here the CDR3 DNA reads TGTGCCAGCAGCCAAGGGGGGATTGGGCGGGACTACTTC. Residues: CASSQGGIGRDYF.